This TCR beta chain was recorded in a study of T-cell reconstitution after alpha-beta-depleted transplantation in children. General study points: Expanded graft clones numbering several hundred reportedly gave rise to alpha-beta T cells about two months after transplant. Recipient T cells and thymic progenitors that survived were the source of the high TCRbeta diversity seen at day 60 in some patients.

This clonotype was found many times. Its antigen is not known. Germline values: CDR1 DFQATT, CDR2 SNEGSKA (reference sequence). CDR3 size: 14 residues. V lost 6 bases to trimming and J lost 3 bases; unmatched junction nucleotides: 9. Preparing the TCRbeta library involved the use of unique molecular identifiers. Each CDR3 protein gets one entry after TCRdb re-called the PCR reads with MiXCR. The sample has around 580,000 distinct CDR3 sequences, around 23% seen once; the top ten hold around 14%. This TCR derives from a boy in the first two years of life who had a stem cell transplant for acute myeloid leukemia, so the T cells may come from the graft donor. The chain employs TRBV20-1 and TRBJ2-7; 9 bases align to TRBD2. This material consisted of PBMCs, mostly from graft donor cells, taken 360 days after TCRalphabeta/CD19-depleted stem cell transplant. DNA for the CDR3: TGCAGTGCGCGGCGGGGGGGAGCTCACTACGAGCAGTACTTC. Residues: CSARRGGAHYEQYF.